These 12 T cell receptor beta chains originate from one sample sequenced in a study of T cells in Graves' hyperthyroidism and ophthalmopathy. What was amplified from RNA transcripts were TCR beta CDR3 regions. With the HTBI primer set, the TCR CDR3 went through a first round of RT-PCR. TCRdb re-called the multiplex PCR reads through MiXCR, storing one row per CDR3 protein. The sample has about 420,000 distinct CDR3 sequences; roughly 13% are singletons. Sequences were obtained from blood. These receptors all come from a woman between 18 and 30 years old with Graves' hyperthyroidism.

This clonotype was recorded at least ten times. In nucleotides, the CDR3 is TGTGCCAGCAGTGTGACTAGCGGGGGGGGCGAGCAGTACTTC. It yields the protein CASSVTSGGGEQYF. The chain couples TRBV2 to TRBJ2-7, with 14 bases that match TRBD2. CDR1 and CDR2 from the germline V gene are SNHLY and FYNNEI. Losses at the gene ends were 4 bases for V and 6 bases for J; bases not matched to a gene: 2. The CDR3 is 14 amino acids. The complete variable domain, with remaining parts taken from reference TRBV2 and TRBJ2-7, reads EPEVTQTPSHQVTQMGQEVILRCVPISNHLYFYWYRQILGQKVEFLVSFYNNEISEKSEIFDDQFSVERPDGSNFTLKIRSTKLEDSAMYFCASSVTSGGGEQYFGPGTRLTVT.

This clonotype was counted many times. As DNA, the CDR3 is TGTGCCAGCACTAGCGGGAGCGTTCTAGACGAGCAGTACTTC. This codes for CASTSGSVLDEQYF. The chain uses TRBV6-2 or TRBV6-3 and TRBJ2-7; 10 bases are a match to TRBD2. Germline V lookup: CDR1 MNHEY, CDR2 SVGEGT. The CDR3 length is 14 residues. The junction had 8 bases not matched to a gene; V was cut back by 7 bases and J by 5 bases.

This clonotype was seen repeatedly, ten times or more. The CDR3 here is CSARDLSGLAFNTQYF. CDR3 sequence (DNA): TGCAGTGCTAGAGATCTTTCCGGACTAGCCTTTAATACGCAGTATTTT. The V and J genes are TRBV20-1 and TRBJ2-3; TRBD2 matches at 8 bases. Germline V gives CDR1 DFQATT, CDR2 SNEGSKA (reference sequence). V lost 0 bases to trimming and J lost 7 bases; unmatched junction nucleotides: 12. There are 16 residues in the CDR3.

This clonotype came up a few times. The genes are TRBV29-1 and TRBJ2-7; a weak D match, TRBD2 (5 bases). The CDR3 has 13 residues. Germline-derived CDR1 and CDR2 are SQVTM and ANQGSEA. V was clipped by 2 bases and J by 3 bases, with 11 bases between them. CDR3 sequence: CSVEIGESYEQYF. CDR3 coding DNA: TGCAGCGTTGAAATCGGGGAAAGCTACGAGCAGTACTTC.

A few counts support this clonotype. A read error may produce the germline difference seen at one junction end. V gene TRBV20-1 combines with J gene TRBJ2-3; the D is unclear. The CDR3 contains 15 residues. Germline CDR1 and CDR2: DFQATT and SNEGSKA (reference sequence). The CDR3 loop reads CSATVAAPGPDTQYF. As DNA, the CDR3 is TGCAGCGCTACAGTCGCGGCCCCCGGTCCAGATACGCAGTATTTT.

This clonotype was counted at least ten times. The rearrangement uses TRBV12-3 or TRBV12-4 and TRBJ2-6; D gene ambiguous. V was clipped by 6 bases and J by 6 bases, with 12 bases between them. The CDR3 has 14 amino acids. The DNA of the CDR3 is TGTGCCAGCAGCGAAGGTTGGGAGGCCAACGTCCTGACTTTC. Protein: CASSEGWEANVLTF.

This clonotype was picked up many times. CDR3 residues: CASSLRDQYRGAFF. In nucleotides, the CDR3 is TGTGCCAGCAGCTTACGCGACCAGTATCGAGGAGCTTTCTTT. The chain uses TRBV7-9 and TRBJ1-1; unclear D gene. Germline-derived CDR1 and CDR2 are SEHNR and FQNEAQ (reference sequence). Trimming removed 2 bases at V and 10 bases at J, with 17 bases between. This CDR3 comprises 14 residues.

This clonotype occurred a few times. The gene calls are TRBV20-1 and TRBJ2-5; TRBD1 matches 10 bases. V was clipped by 6 bases and J by 4 bases; unmatched bases: 5. The germline CDR1 and CDR2 sequences are DFQATT and SNEGSKA (reference sequence). This CDR3 is 13 amino acids long. The CDR3 nucleotides are TGCAGTGCCAAAGACAGGGGGCGAGAGACCCAGTACTTC. It codes for CSAKDRGRETQYF.

This clonotype appeared many times. J is TRBJ2-5 and V is TRBV6-1, with TRBD1 identical over 7 bases. From germline, CDR1 is MNHNS and CDR2 SASEGT. This CDR3 spans 14 amino acids. Trimming cost V 5 bases and J 7 bases; bases outside gene matches: 10. Here the CDR3 reads CASSPGTASGTQYF. The CDR3, as DNA: TGTGCCAGCAGTCCCGGGACAGCCTCGGGGACCCAGTACTTC.

Note on this clonotype: Given a much more abundant clone one base away, this may be a read error. The rearrangement uses TRBV10-3 and TRBJ2-2; D is possibly TRBD1 or TRBD2 (6 bases each). This CDR3 comprises 15 residues. Germline CDR1 and CDR2: ENHRY and SYGVKD. The CDR3 loop reads CTISEGLGGTGELFF. The CDR3 nucleotides read TGTACCATCAGTGAGGGGCTAGGGGGGACCGGGGAGCTGTTTTTT.

This clonotype was seen at least ten times. This chain uses TRBV27 with TRBJ2-1, with D possibly being TRBD1 (6 bases). The CDR3 runs to 15 residues. Germline lookup yields CDR1 MNHEY and CDR2 SMNVEV (reference sequence). V lost 3 bases, J lost 6 bases, and 15 bases lay in between. The CDR3 DNA is TGTGCCAGCAGTTTGGGGGTGGGGGCTGCCAATGAGCAGTTCTTC. It is translated as CASSLGVGAANEQFF.

This clonotype showed up many times. V gene TRBV6-1 combines with J gene TRBJ2-7; 9 positions match TRBD1. Germline assignment: CDR1 MNHNS and CDR2 SASEGT. Losses at the gene ends were 7 bases for V and 3 bases for J; bases not matched to a gene: 7. CDR3 size: 14 residues. The CDR3: CASTRGTGSYEQYF. CDR3 bases: TGTGCCAGCACCAGAGGGACAGGGAGCTACGAGCAGTACTTC.